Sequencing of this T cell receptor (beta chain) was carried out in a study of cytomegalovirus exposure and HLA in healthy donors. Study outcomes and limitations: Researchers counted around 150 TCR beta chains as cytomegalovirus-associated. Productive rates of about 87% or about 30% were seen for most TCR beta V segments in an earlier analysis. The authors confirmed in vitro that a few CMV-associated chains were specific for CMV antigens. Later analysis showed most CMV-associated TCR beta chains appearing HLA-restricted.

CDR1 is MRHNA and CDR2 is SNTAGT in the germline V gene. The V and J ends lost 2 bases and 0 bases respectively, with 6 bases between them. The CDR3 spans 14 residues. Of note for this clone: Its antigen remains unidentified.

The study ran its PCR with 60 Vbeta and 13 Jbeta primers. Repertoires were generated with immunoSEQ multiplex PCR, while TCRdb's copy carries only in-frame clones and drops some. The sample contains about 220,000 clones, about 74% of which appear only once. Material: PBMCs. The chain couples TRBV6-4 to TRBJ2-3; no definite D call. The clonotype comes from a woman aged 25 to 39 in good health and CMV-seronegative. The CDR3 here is CASSDPSSTDTQYF. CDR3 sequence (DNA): TGTGCCAGCAGTGACCCCTCTAGCACAGATACGCAGTATTTT.